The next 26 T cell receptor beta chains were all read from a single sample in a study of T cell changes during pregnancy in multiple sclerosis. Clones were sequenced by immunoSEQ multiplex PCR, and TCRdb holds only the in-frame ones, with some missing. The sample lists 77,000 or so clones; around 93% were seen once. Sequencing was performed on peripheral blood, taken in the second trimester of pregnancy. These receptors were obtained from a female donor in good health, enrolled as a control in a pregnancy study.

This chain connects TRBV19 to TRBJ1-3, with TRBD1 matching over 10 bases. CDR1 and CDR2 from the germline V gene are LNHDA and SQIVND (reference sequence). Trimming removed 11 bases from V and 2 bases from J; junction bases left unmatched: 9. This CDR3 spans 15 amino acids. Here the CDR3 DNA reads TGTGCCGCTAAAGACAGGGGGCTTACTGGAAACACCATATATTTT. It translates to CAAKDRGLTGNTIYF.

CDR3 loop: CASSLSREQYF. The CDR3 DNA reads TGTGCCAGCAGTTTGTCTCGCGAGCAGTACTTC. This chain connects TRBV28 to TRBJ2-7; no firm D call. From germline, CDR1 is MDHEN and CDR2 SYDVKM. V shed 3 bases and J shed 6 bases, with 6 bases lying between them. The CDR3 runs 11 residues.

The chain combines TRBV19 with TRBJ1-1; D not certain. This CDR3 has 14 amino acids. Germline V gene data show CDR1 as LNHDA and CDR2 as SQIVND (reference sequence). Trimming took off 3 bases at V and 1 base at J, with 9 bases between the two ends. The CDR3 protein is CASSMGSANTEAFF. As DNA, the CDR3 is TGTGCCAGTAGTATGGGCTCAGCGAACACTGAAGCTTTCTTT.

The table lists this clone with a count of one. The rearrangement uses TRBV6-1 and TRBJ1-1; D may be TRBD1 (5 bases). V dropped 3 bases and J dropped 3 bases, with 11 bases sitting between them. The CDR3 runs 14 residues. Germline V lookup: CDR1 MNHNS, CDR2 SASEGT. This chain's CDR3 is CASSEQGGDTEAFF. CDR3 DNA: TGTGCCAGCAGTGAGCAGGGAGGGGACACTGAAGCTTTCTTT.

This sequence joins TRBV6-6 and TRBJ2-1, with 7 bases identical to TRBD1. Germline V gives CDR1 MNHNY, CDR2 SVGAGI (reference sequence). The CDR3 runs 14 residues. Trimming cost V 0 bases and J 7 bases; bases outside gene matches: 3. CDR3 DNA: TGTGCCAGCAGTTACTCCTTGACAGGGAATGAGCAGTTCTTC. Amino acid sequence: CASSYSLTGNEQFF.

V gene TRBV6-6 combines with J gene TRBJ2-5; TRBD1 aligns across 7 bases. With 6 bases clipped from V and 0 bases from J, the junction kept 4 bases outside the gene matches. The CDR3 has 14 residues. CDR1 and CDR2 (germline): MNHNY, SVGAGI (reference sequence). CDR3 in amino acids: CASRLGQDQETQYF. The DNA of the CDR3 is TGTGCCAGCAGACTCGGACAGGACCAAGAGACCCAGTACTTC.

The CDR3 sequence: CACNLAGGTDTQYF. CDR3 nucleotides: TGTGCCTGCAATCTAGCGGGGGGCACAGATACGCAGTATTTT. The rearrangement links TRBV30 to TRBJ2-3, with 10 bases that match TRBD2. J was trimmed by 1 base and V by 6 bases; bases with no gene match: 4. Germline V gene lookup returns CDR1 GTSNPN and CDR2 SVGIG (reference sequence). There are 14 residues in the CDR3.

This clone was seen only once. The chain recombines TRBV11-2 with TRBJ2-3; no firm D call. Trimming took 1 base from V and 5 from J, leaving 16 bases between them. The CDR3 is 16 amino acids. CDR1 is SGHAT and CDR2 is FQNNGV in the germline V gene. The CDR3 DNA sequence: TGTGCCAGCAGCTTAGGAGTAGCAACGGCAGTAGATACGCAGTATTTT. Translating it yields CASSLGVATAVDTQYF.

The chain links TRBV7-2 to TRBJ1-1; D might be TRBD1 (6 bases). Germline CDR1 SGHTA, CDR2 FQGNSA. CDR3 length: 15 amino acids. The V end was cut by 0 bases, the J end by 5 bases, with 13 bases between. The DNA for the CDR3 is TGTGCCAGCAGCTTAGCAGCGGGGGCGGGAACTGAAGCTTTCTTT. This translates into CASSLAAGAGTEAFF.

The CDR3 spells CASSTPGTFFGYTF. In nucleotides, the CDR3 is TGTGCCAGCAGTACCCCCGGGACATTCTTTGGCTACACCTTC. The V gene is TRBV25-1, the J gene TRBJ1-2, with a weak D call TRBD1 (6 bases). Germline CDR1 reads MGHDK; CDR2 reads SYGVNS. Trimming cost V 5 bases and J 7 bases, with 17 bases left between them. CDR3 length: 14 amino acids.

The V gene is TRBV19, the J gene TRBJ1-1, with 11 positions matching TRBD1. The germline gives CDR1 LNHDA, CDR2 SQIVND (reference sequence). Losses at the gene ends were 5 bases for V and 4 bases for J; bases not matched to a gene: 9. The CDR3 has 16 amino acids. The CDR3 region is CASSPTRTGGSTEAFF. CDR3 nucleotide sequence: TGTGCCAGTAGTCCAACTCGGACAGGGGGCTCCACTGAAGCTTTCTTT.

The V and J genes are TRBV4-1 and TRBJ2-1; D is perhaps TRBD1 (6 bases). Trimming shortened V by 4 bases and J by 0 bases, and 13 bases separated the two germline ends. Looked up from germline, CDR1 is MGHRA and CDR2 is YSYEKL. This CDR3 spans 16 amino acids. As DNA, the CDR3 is TGCGCCAGCAGCCCTATTAAGGGGGACTCCTACAATGAGCAGTTCTTC. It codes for CASSPIKGDSYNEQFF.

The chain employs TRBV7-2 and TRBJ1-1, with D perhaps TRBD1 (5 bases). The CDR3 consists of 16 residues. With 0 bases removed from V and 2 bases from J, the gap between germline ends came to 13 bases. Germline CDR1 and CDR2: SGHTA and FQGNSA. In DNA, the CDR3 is TGTGCCAGCAGCTTAGCCGTGACAGAGATTAACACTGAAGCTTTCTTT. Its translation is CASSLAVTEINTEAFF. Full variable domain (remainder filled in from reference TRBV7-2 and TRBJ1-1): GAGVSQSPSNKVTEKGKDVELRCDPISGHTALYWYRQSLGQGLEFLIYFQGNSAPDKSGLPSDRFSAERTGGSVSTLTIQRTQQEDSAVYLCASSLAVTEINTEAFFGQGTRLTVV.

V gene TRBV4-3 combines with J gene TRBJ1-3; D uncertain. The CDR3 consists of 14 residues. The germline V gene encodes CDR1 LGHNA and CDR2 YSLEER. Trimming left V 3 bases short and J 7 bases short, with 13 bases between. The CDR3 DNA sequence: TGCGCCAGCAGCCATCTCACAGCCTCCAACACCATATATTTT. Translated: CASSHLTASNTIYF.

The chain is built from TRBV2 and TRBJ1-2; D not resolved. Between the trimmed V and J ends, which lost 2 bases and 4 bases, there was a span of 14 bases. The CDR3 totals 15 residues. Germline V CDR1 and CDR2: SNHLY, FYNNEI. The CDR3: CASSEKEEYRYGYTF. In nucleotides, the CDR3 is TGTGCCAGCAGTGAAAAGGAGGAATACCGCTATGGCTACACCTTC.

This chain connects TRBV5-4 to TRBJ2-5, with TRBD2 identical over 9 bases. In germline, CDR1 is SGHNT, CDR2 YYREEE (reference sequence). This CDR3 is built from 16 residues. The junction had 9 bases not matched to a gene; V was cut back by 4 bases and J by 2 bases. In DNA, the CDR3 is TGTGCCAGCAGCCCGGGCCAGCGGGGGGTACAAGAGACCCAGTACTTC. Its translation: CASSPGQRGVQETQYF. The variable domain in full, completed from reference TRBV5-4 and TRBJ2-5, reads ETGVTQSPTHLIKTRGQQVTLRCSSQSGHNTVSWYQQALGQGPQFIFQYYREEENGRGNFPPRFSGLQFPNYSSELNVNALELDDSALYLCASSPGQRGVQETQYFGPGTRLLVL.

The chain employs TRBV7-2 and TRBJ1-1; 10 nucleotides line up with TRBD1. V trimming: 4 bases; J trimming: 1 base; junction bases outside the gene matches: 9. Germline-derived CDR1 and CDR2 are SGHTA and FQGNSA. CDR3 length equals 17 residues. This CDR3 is CASSSTLGQGPNTEAFF. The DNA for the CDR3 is TGTGCCAGCAGCTCTACACTGGGACAGGGGCCGAACACTGAAGCTTTCTTT.

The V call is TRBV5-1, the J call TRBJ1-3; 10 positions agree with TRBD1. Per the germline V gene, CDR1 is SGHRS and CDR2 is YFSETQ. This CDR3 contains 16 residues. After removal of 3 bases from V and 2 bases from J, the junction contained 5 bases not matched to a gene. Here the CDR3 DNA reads TGCGCCAGCAGCTCTGACAGGGGGCTAACTGGAAACACCATATATTTT. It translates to CASSSDRGLTGNTIYF.

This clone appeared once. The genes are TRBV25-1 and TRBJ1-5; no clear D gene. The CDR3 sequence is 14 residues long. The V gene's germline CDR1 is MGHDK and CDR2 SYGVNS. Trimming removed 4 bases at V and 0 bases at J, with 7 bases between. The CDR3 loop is CASSGGISNQPQHF. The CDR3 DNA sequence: TGTGCCAGCAGTGGAGGCATTAGCAATCAGCCCCAGCATTTT.

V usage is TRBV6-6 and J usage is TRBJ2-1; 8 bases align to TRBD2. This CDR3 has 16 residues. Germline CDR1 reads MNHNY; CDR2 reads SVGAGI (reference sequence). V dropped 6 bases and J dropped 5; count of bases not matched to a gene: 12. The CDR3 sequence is CASSRLGSGGHNEQFF. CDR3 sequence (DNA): TGTGCCAGCAGCCGTTTGGGGAGCGGGGGTCACAATGAGCAGTTCTTC.

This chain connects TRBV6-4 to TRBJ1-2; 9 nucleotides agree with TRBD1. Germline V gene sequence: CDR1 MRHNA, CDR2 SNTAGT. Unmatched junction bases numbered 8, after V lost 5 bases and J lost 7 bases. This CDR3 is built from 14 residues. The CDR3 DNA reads TGTGCCAGCAGTCCACGGACAGGGGACGGTGGCTACACCTTC. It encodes CASSPRTGDGGYTF.

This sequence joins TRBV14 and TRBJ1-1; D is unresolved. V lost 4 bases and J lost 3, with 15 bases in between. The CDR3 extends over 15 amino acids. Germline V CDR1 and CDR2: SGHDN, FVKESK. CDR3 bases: TGTGCCAGCAGCCCAACGGGGTCGAGGGACACTGAAGCTTTCTTT. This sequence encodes CASSPTGSRDTEAFF.

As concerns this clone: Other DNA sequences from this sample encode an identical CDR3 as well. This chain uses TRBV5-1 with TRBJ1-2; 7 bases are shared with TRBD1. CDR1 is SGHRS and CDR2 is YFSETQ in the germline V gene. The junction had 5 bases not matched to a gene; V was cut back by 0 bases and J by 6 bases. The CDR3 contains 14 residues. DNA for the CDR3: TGCGCCAGCAGCTTGGACTCAGGGGGGAATGGCTACACCTTC. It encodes CASSLDSGGNGYTF.

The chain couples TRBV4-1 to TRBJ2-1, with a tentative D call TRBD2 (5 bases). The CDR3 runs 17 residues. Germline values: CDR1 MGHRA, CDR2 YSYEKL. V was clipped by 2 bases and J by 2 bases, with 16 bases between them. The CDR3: CASSQSLSAEPYNEQFF. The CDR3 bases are TGCGCCAGCAGCCAATCCCTTTCAGCGGAACCCTACAATGAGCAGTTCTTC.

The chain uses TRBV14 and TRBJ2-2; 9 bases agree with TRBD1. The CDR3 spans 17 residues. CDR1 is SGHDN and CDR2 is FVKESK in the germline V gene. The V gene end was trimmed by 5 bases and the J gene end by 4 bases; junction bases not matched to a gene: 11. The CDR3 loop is CASSYLHGTGITGELFF. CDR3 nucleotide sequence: TGTGCCAGCAGCTACCTTCACGGGACAGGGATCACCGGGGAGCTGTTTTTT.

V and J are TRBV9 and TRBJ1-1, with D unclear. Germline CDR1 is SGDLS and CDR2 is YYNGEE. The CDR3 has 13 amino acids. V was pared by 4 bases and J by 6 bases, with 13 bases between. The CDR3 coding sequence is TGTGCCAGCAGCCAAAGTTCGGTTCCTGAAGCTTTCTTT. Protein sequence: CASSQSSVPEAFF.